The 26 T cell receptor beta chains listed next were all sequenced from one sample in a study of OX40 agonist ivuxolimab in advanced cancers. Libraries were prepared by immunoSEQ multiplex PCR; TCRdb keeps only in-frame clonotypes and omits some of them. The sample includes 65,000 to 85,000 clones, approximately 92% of them seen just once. The sequencing used CD4+ or CD8+ T cells sorted from blood, collected in a trial of the OX40 agonist ivuxolimab. Receptors originate from an adult with an advanced solid tumor such as melanoma, head and neck, liver or kidney cancer.

This chain links TRBV19 with TRBJ1-5; a weak D match, TRBD1 (5 bases). The germline V gene encodes CDR1 LNHDA and CDR2 SQIVND (reference sequence). The CDR3 loop spans 13 amino acids. Deletions cut 4 bases from V and 3 bases from J, with 7 bases between. CDR3 residues: CASSTGPNQPQHF. CDR3 sequence (DNA): TGTGCCAGTAGTACAGGGCCCAATCAGCCCCAGCATTTT. The variable domain in full, with the rest retrieved from reference TRBV19 and TRBJ1-5, is DGGITQSPKYLFRKEGQNVTLSCEQNLNHDAMYWYRQDPGQGLRLIYYSQIVNDFQKGDIAEGYSVSREKKESFPLTVTSAQKNPTAFYLCASSTGPNQPQHFGDGTRLSIL.

This clone was recorded once. This sequence joins TRBV6-1 and TRBJ2-7; D gene ambiguous. CDR1 MNHNS and CDR2 SASEGT come from the germline V gene. V lost 8 bases and J 7 bases, leaving 18 bases between the germline ends. This CDR3 has 13 residues. CDR3: CASGGDAASEQYF. The CDR3 region has the DNA TGTGCCAGCGGTGGGGATGCCGCGTCTGAGCAGTACTTC.

This chain connects TRBV30 to TRBJ1-1; D is uncertain. CDR1 is GTSNPN and CDR2 is SVGIG in the germline V gene (reference sequence). The V end lost 0 bases, the J end lost 1 base, and 6 bases lay between the germline ends. The CDR3 is 13 residues long. The CDR3 here is CAWSVSANTEAFF. The DNA for the CDR3 is TGTGCCTGGAGTGTATCAGCGAACACTGAAGCTTTCTTT.

The chain joins TRBV27 to TRBJ1-6; D not resolved. Between the trimmed V and J ends, which lost 2 bases and 0 bases, there was a span of 8 bases. This CDR3 region has 16 residues. CDR1 and CDR2 from the germline V gene are MNHEY and SMNVEV (reference sequence). This chain's CDR3 is CASSLMASSYNSPLHF. CDR3 coding DNA: TGTGCCAGCAGTTTAATGGCGAGCTCCTATAATTCACCCCTCCACTTT.

The DNA for the CDR3 is TGTGCCAGCAGTGAGAGTCAGTACACTGAAGCTTTCTTT. It translates to CASSESQYTEAFF. V usage is TRBV2 and J usage is TRBJ1-1, with D unresolved. The germline gives CDR1 SNHLY, CDR2 FYNNEI. The CDR3 consists of 13 residues. Trimming took 3 bases from V and 3 from J, leaving 8 bases between them.

The chain combines TRBV4-1 with TRBJ1-3; D gene uncertain. Looked up from germline, CDR1 is MGHRA and CDR2 is YSYEKL. V was cut by 0 bases and J by 6 bases, with 27 bases left in between. The CDR3 is 20 residues long. The DNA of the CDR3 is TGCGCCAGCAGCCAAGAAACGGAATCCACTTTCTTATCTGGTAAAAACACCATATATTTT. Protein: CASSQETESTFLSGKNTIYF.

The rearrangement uses TRBV19 and TRBJ2-7, with 11 bases identical to TRBD1. The length of the CDR3 is 15 residues. V was clipped by 1 base and J by 6 bases; unmatched bases: 5. Germline loops: CDR1 LNHDA, CDR2 SQIVND (reference sequence). CDR3 in amino acids: CASSIGTGGIGEQYF. The CDR3 bases are TGTGCCAGTAGTATAGGGACAGGGGGCATCGGCGAGCAGTACTTC.

This chain connects TRBV5-1 to TRBJ1-1; D uncertain. V shed 0 bases and J shed 5 bases, with 8 bases lying between them. The CDR3 runs to 13 residues. Germline CDR1 reads SGHRS; CDR2 reads YFSETQ. CDR3 protein: CASSLDPGTEAFF. In DNA form, the CDR3 reads TGCGCCAGCAGCTTGGACCCTGGGACTGAAGCTTTCTTT.

The chain carries TRBV6-4 and TRBJ1-4, with 7 bases aligning to TRBD1. CDR1 is MRHNA and CDR2 is SNTAGT in the germline V gene. CDR3 length: 15 residues. Trimming at V came to 3 bases and at J to 3 bases, leaving 4 bases not matched to a gene. The CDR3 region has the DNA TGTGCCAGCAGTGAATCCGGGACAGCTAATGAAAAACTGTTTTTT. Protein sequence: CASSESGTANEKLFF.

The chain couples TRBV18 to TRBJ2-7; perhaps TRBD1 as D (5 bases). Trimming shortened V by 6 bases and J by 0 bases, and 12 bases separated the two germline ends. Looked up from germline, CDR1 is KGHSH and CDR2 is LQKENI. This CDR3 has 14 amino acids. CDR3 region: CASSPGQVSYEQYF. In DNA form, the CDR3 reads TGTGCCAGCTCCCCAGGGCAGGTCTCCTACGAGCAGTACTTC.

In this sample, this clone turned up once. The J gene is TRBJ2-7, the V gene TRBV5-4, with 13 bases fitting TRBD2. There are 15 residues in the CDR3. The trim removed 4 bases at V and 3 bases at J, leaving 4 bases unmatched. Per germline, CDR1 SGHNT and CDR2 YYREEE (reference sequence). CDR3 coding DNA: TGTGCCAGCAGCGAGGGACTAGCGGGACTCTACGAGCAGTACTTC. Residues: CASSEGLAGLYEQYF.

The rearrangement uses TRBV5-4 and TRBJ1-1, with D tentatively TRBD1 (6 bases). Germline CDR1 is SGHNT and CDR2 is YYREEE (reference sequence). The ends were cut back, 1 base at V and 6 bases at J, with 16 bases in the middle. The CDR3 sequence is 15 residues long. The CDR3 region has the DNA TGTGCCAGCAGCTTGCGCAGGGGTCTAATGTCTGAAGCTTTCTTT. This encodes CASSLRRGLMSEAFF.

This chain joins TRBV19 and TRBJ2-1; TRBD1 agrees at 7 bases. Germline V gives CDR1 LNHDA, CDR2 SQIVND (reference sequence). Unmatched junction bases numbered 18, after V lost 7 bases and J lost 6 bases. CDR3 length: 17 amino acids. The CDR3 coding sequence is TGTGCCAGTACAGGGGTCAGGGGGAAAGGGCGCGCCAATGAGCAGTTCTTC. Translation gives CASTGVRGKGRANEQFF.

The chain carries TRBV1 and TRBJ2-1; the table gives TRBD2 as D, unverified against the DNA. TRBV1 is a documented pseudogene. The CDR3 loop spans 19 amino acids. CDR3 nucleotide sequence: TGCACCAGCAGCCAAAGGAGACTAGCGGGGGGAAGCTCCTACAATGAGCAGTTCTTC. Its protein product is CTSSQRRLAGGSSYNEQFF.

The chain uses TRBV14 and TRBJ1-4, with a tentative D call TRBD1 (6 bases). The CDR3 runs to 15 residues. V was cut by 4 bases and J by 5 bases, with 14 bases left in between. Germline loops: CDR1 SGHDN, CDR2 FVKESK. The CDR3 reads CASSRETGLNEKLFF. The CDR3 region has the DNA TGTGCCAGCAGCCGAGAGACAGGCCTAAATGAAAAACTGTTTTTT.

This clone occurred a few times. The rearrangement links TRBV30 to TRBJ2-3; D gene unclear. The CDR3 covers 12 residues. Germline V gene sequence: CDR1 GTSNPN, CDR2 SVGIG (reference sequence). The V end was cut by 7 bases, the J end by 2 bases, with 10 bases between. The CDR3 protein is CALWVITDTQYF. Here the CDR3 DNA reads TGTGCCTTGTGGGTTATCACAGATACGCAGTATTTT.

The chain employs TRBV6-5 and TRBJ2-5, with D maybe TRBD1 (6 bases). The V and J ends lost 6 bases and 5 bases respectively, with 16 bases between them. Germline loops: CDR1 MNHEY, CDR2 SVGAGI. The CDR3 contains 14 residues. The CDR3: CASSHRGQWETQYF. The CDR3 DNA reads TGTGCCAGCAGCCATCGTGGACAGTGGGAGACCCAGTACTTC.

As DNA, the CDR3 is TGTGCCAGCAGCGTTTACAATGAGCAGTTCTTC. Encoded protein: CASSVYNEQFF. V and J are TRBV7-6 and TRBJ2-1, with D hard to call. This CDR3 spans 11 amino acids. Germline CDR1 SGHVS, CDR2 FNYEAQ. The V end was cut by 5 bases, the J end by 4 bases, with 3 bases between.

J is TRBJ2-5 and V is TRBV18; D remains ambiguous. Trimming stripped 5 bases from V and 2 bases from J, with 6 bases between. Germline V gives CDR1 KGHSH, CDR2 LQKENI. The CDR3 totals 12 residues. The CDR3 sequence: CASSSAQETQYF. In DNA, the CDR3 is TGTGCCAGCTCAAGCGCTCAAGAGACCCAGTACTTC.

This clone was seen once. The chain employs TRBV7-8 and TRBJ1-4, with a weak D call TRBD1 (5 bases). Germline CDR1 and CDR2: SGHVS and FQNEAQ. This CDR3 contains 13 residues. V lost 5 bases to trimming and J lost 4 bases, with 8 bases between them. CDR3 in DNA: TGTGCCAGCAGCAGGGACCGTAATGAAAAACTGTTTTTT. This encodes CASSRDRNEKLFF.

This chain connects TRBV5-1 to TRBJ2-3, with D possibly matching TRBD2 (6 bases). Germline CDR1 SGHRS, CDR2 YFSETQ. CDR3 length equals 14 residues. The V gene lost 9 bases and the J gene lost 0 bases, with 14 bases spanning the gap. CDR3 residues: CATQPGTSTDTQYF. The DNA of the CDR3 is TGCGCCACCCAACCCGGGACTAGCACAGATACGCAGTATTTT.

The chain links TRBV10-1 to TRBJ1-2, with D tentatively TRBD1 (5 bases). The CDR3 totals 15 residues. The V end was cut by 0 bases, the J end by 7 bases, with 15 bases between. Germline CDR1 WNHNN, CDR2 SYGVQD (reference sequence). The CDR3 is CASSESPGLDGGYTF. The CDR3 nucleotides read TGCGCCAGCAGTGAGTCGCCAGGGTTGGACGGTGGCTACACCTTC.

The V and J genes are TRBV18 and TRBJ1-3; 8 positions match TRBD1. The CDR3 runs to 15 residues. The J segment lost 0 bases and the V segment lost 4 bases, leaving 2 bases of the junction unmatched. CDR1 and CDR2 (germline): KGHSH, LQKENI. The CDR3 is CASSQGQASGNTIYF. The CDR3 DNA reads as TGTGCCAGCTCACAGGGACAGGCCTCTGGAAACACCATATATTTT.

This chain links TRBV27 with TRBJ2-1; 11 bases are shared with TRBD2. Germline CDR1 and CDR2: MNHEY and SMNVEV (reference sequence). The CDR3 is 19 residues long. V was clipped by 4 bases and J by 0 bases; unmatched bases: 11. CDR3 sequence: CASSSYGTSGRSSYNEQFF. Written as DNA, the CDR3 is TGTGCCAGCAGTTCCTACGGGACTAGCGGTAGGAGCTCCTACAATGAGCAGTTCTTC.

The chain couples TRBV23-1 to TRBJ1-5; D is perhaps TRBD1 (5 bases). TRBV23-1 is designated an ORF whose function remains uncertain. The CDR3 consists of 15 residues. V was clipped by 1 base and J by 1 base, with 8 bases between them. The CDR3 DNA follows: TGCGCCAGCAGTCAATGGGACGCAAGCAATCAGCCCCAGCATTTT. Translated, it gives CASSQWDASNQPQHF.

V and J are TRBV7-3 and TRBJ2-7; no firm D call. The CDR3 consists of 14 residues. The V end was cut by 5 bases, the J end by 5 bases, with 16 bases between. The germline CDR1 and CDR2 sequences are SGHTA and FQGTGA. Written as DNA, the CDR3 is TGTGCCAGCAGCCCTCCATTCGTACTGCACGAGCAGTACTTC. Translation gives CASSPPFVLHEQYF.